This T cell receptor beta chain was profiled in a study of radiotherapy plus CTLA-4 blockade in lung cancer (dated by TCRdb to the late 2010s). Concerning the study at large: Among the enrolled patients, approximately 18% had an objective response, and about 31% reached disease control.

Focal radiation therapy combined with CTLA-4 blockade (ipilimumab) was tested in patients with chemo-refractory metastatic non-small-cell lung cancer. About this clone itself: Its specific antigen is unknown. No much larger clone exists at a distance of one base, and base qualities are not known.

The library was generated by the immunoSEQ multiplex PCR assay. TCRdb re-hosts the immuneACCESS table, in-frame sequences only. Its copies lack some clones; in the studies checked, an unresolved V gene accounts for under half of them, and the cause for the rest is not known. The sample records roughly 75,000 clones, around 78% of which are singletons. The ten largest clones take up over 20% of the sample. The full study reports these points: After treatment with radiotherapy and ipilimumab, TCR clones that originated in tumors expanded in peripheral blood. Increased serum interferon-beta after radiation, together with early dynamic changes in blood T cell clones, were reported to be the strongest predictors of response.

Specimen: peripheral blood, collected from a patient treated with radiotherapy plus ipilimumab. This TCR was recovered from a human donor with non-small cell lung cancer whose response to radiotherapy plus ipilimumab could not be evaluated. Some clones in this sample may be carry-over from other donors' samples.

The nucleotide sequence is TGTGCCAGCAGTTTAACCATGACAGGGGGCAACTTGGCCCAGCATTTT. The encoded protein is CASSLTMTGGNLAQHF. This sequence uses TRBV27 and TRBJ1-5; 10 central nucleotides agree with TRBD1. Its CDR3 holds 16 amino acids, cysteine through phenylalanine. Only CDR3 DNA remains: 48 bases, in frame from the first base. Ends trimmed: V by 2 bases, J by 11 bases; bases unmatched to a gene: 12. Per the germline V gene (reference sequence), MNHEY is the CDR1 and SMNVEV is the CDR2.